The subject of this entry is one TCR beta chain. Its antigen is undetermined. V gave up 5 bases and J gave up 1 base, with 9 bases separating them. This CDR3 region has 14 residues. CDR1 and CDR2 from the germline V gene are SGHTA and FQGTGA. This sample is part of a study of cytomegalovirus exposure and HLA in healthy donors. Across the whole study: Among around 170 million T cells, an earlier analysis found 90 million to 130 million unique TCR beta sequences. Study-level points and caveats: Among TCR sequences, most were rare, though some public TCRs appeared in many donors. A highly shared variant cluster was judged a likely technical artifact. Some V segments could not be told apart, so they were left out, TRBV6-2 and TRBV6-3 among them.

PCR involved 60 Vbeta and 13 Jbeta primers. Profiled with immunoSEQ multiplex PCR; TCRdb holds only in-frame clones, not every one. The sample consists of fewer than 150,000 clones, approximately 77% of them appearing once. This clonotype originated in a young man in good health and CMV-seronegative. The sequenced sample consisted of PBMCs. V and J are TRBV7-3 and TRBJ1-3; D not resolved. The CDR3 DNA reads TGTGCCAGCAGCCCTGACACGTCTGGAAACACCATATATTTT. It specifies CASSPDTSGNTIYF.